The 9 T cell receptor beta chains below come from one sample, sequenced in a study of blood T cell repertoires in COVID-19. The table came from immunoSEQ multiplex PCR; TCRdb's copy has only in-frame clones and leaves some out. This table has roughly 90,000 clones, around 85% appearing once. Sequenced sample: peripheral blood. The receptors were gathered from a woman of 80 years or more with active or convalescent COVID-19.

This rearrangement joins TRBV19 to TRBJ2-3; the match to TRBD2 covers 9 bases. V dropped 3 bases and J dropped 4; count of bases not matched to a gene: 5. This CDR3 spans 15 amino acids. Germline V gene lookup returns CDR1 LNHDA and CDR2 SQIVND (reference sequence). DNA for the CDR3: TGTGCCAGTAGTATCGCTAGCGGGGCGGCAGATACGCAGTATTTT. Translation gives CASSIASGAADTQYF.

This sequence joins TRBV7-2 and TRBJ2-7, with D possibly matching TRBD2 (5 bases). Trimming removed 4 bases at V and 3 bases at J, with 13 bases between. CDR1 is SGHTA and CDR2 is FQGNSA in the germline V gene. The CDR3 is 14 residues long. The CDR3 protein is CASSSFGNLYEQYF. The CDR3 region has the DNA TGTGCCAGCAGCTCGTTCGGGAACCTCTACGAGCAGTACTTC.

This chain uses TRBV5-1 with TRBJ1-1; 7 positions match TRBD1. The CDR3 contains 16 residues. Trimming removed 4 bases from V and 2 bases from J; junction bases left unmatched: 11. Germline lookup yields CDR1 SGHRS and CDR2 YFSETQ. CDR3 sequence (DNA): TGCGCCAGCAGCAGCAAGACAGGGTTCATCAACACTGAAGCTTTCTTT. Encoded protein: CASSSKTGFINTEAFF.

The CDR3 here is CASSQDLAGGPSDTQYF. The CDR3 nucleotides read TGTGCCAGCAGCCAAGATTTAGCGGGGGGGCCGTCAGATACGCAGTATTTT. This chain links TRBV3-1 (or the pseudogene TRBV3-2) with TRBJ2-3, with 11 bases fitting TRBD2. The CDR3 spans 17 residues. The V gene end was trimmed by 0 bases and the J gene end by 4 bases; junction bases not matched to a gene: 6. The germline V gene encodes CDR1 LGHDT and CDR2 YNNKEL (reference sequence).

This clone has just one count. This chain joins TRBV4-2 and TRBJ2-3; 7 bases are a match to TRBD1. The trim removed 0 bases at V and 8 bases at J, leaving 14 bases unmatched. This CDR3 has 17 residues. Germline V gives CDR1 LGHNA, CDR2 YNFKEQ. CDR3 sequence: CASSQELARGPPGTQYF. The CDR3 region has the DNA TGTGCCAGCAGCCAAGAATTAGCGAGGGGGCCCCCCGGTACGCAGTATTTT.

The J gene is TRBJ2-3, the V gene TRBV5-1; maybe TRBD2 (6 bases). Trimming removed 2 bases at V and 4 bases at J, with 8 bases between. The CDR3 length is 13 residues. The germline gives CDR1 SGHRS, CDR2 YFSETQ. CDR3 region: CASSLGGSDTQYF. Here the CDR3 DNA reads TGCGCCAGCAGCTTAGGAGGGTCAGATACGCAGTATTTT.

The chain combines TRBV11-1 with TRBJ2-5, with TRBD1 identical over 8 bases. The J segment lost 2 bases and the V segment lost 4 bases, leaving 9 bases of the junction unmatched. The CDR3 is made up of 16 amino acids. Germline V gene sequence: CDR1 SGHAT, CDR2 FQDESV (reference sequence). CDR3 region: CASSYFRGPPQETQYF. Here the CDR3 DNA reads TGTGCCAGCAGCTATTTCAGGGGGCCCCCTCAAGAGACCCAGTACTTC.

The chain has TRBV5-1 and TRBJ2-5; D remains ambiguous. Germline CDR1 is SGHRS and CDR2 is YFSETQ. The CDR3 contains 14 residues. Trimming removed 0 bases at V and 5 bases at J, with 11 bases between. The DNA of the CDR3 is TGCGCCAGCAGCTTGGGAACTGCTCGGGAGACCCAGTACTTC. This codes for CASSLGTARETQYF. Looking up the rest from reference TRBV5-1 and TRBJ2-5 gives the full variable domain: KAGVTQTPRYLIKTRGQQVTLSCSPISGHRSVSWYQQTPGQGLQFLFEYFSETQRNKGNFPGRFSGRQFSNSRSEMNVSTLELGDSALYLCASSLGTARETQYFGPGTRLLVL.

The CDR3 nucleotides are TGTGCCAGCAGCCCGAGCACAGATACGCAGTATTTT. Translated: CASSPSTDTQYF. The chain couples TRBV7-6 to TRBJ2-3; D gene uncertain. This CDR3 is 12 amino acids long. The germline V gene encodes CDR1 SGHVS and CDR2 FNYEAQ. V lost 5 bases, J lost 0 bases, and 3 bases lay in between. Using reference TRBV7-6 and TRBJ2-3 for the parts outside the CDR3, the full variable domain is GAGVSQSPRYKVTKRGQDVALRCDPISGHVSLYWYRQALGQGPEFLTYFNYEAQQDKSGLPNDRFSAERPEGSISTLTIQRTEQRDSAMYRCASSPSTDTQYFGPGTRLTVL.